This entry is about one T cell receptor beta chain. No antigen is known for it. This sample stems from a study of early T cells in non-severe SARS-CoV-2 infection. The overall study: Chains stayed unpaired after sequencing of bulk RNA from unsorted whole blood.

CDR3 length: 14 amino acids. V was cut by 5 bases and J by 6 bases, with 16 bases left in between. Whole-study findings and limits: Anti-spike CD8 specificities were favored by VDJdb matching, whose results missed private and CD4 specificities.

Individual cDNA molecules received unique molecular identifiers during library preparation. TCRdb reanalysed the 5' RACE reads using MiXCR and keeps one entry per CDR3 protein. The sample carries about 61,000 distinct CDR3 sequences, 12% recorded once. Source: whole blood, taken at baseline. This TCR came from an adult who was a healthcare worker with PCR-confirmed SARS-CoV-2 infection or an uninfected control (not recorded which). The donor label of this sample is uncertain. The V and J genes are TRBV12-3 or TRBV12-4 and TRBJ1-1; no clear D gene. The CDR3 DNA sequence: TGTGCCAGCAGTCCCCCTCCGGGATCGGCTGAAGCTTTCTTT. Protein: CASSPPPGSAEAFF.